This TCR beta chain appears in the sequencing data of a study of T-cell memory formation after mild COVID-19 (dated by TCRdb to the early 2020s). General notes on the study: Most TCR sequence clusters were specific to one of the two donors. T-cell clones expanding and contracting after mild COVID-19 in two donors were tracked by longitudinal TCRalpha and TCRbeta repertoire sequencing. Two young, previously healthy adult volunteers made up the cohort, one male and one female.

Concerning this clonotype: No cognate antigen has been identified for it. Base qualities are missing; no much larger clone stands one base away.

The sample was run on an Illumina NovaSeq 6000. Using 5'RACE with constant-segment primers, TCRalpha and TCRbeta cDNA libraries were constructed, with sample barcodes and unique molecular identifiers added in the process. RNA was extracted from every sample with Trizol reagent. Amplification of the libraries took two PCR steps, and the second step added a second sample barcode plus Illumina TruSeq adapters. Libraries were sequenced on an Illumina NovaSeq with 2 x 150 bp paired-end reads. Regarding the original processing steps: Reads were demultiplexed and collapsed into UMI-guided consensus sequences with migec v1.2.7. Using mixcr v2.1.11, UMI consensuses were aligned to TRA and TRB V and J templates and then assembled into clonotypes. Clonotypes were classified as expanded or contracted when called significant by both edgeR and NoisET, with noise models trained on biological replicates. For edgeR calls, a false discovery rate-adjusted p below 0.01 and a log2 fold-change threshold of 1 were applied. As an exploratory analysis of dynamics, max-normalized trajectories of the 1000 most abundant clonotypes were examined by PCA with hierarchical clustering. The CD4 or CD8 phenotype of responding clones was assigned using the separately sequenced CD4+ and CD8+ repertoires. TCRdb redid the processing of the public reads, applying fastp at Q25 and MiXCR, and retained in-frame beta chains. Identical CDR3 protein sequences are pooled into one entry, listed with their most common genes and DNA. What appears here as the V and J calls and clone size reflects TCRdb's work, not the paper's. For this sample the table gives approximately 500,000 distinct CDR3 sequences, of which more than 20% were detected only once. The ten most abundant clones make up under 15% of the sample.

Points the paper makes about the study in general: Contracting CD4+ clones appeared mostly in the CM and EM memory subsets, whereas CD8+ clones were enriched in EMRA. Some responding clones were detected in pre-infection memory, suggesting pre-existing cross-reactive memory T cells joined the SARS-CoV-2 response. SARS-CoV-2 specificity was not confirmed for the second-wave clones peaking on day 37. Clones contracting from day 15 to 85 had balanced CD4/CD8 phenotypes, while a second wave expanding from day 15 to 37 was biased towards CD4+. Only a couple of mild cases were covered in the study, and larger cohorts including severe cases with pre-infection samples were considered necessary.

PBMCs were isolated by Ficoll-Paque density gradient centrifugation. The CDR3 sequence holds 15 residues, the cysteine and phenylalanine included. Just CDR3 DNA is preserved here, 45 bases in frame from base 1. In the germline V gene (reference sequence), CDR1 corresponds to LNHDA and CDR2 to SQIVND. The germline V and J ends show losses of 4 bases and 3 bases respectively, and no gene match explains 8 bases of the junction. Input material: PBMCs or a T cell subset sorted from them (not recorded which). The sequence is built from TRBV19 and TRBJ1-2; 7 of the junction bases match TRBD1. The sequence derives from an adult woman who had mild COVID-19 (a few samples of this study predate the infection). The sample titles of this study are shuffled in the database, so cell type and time point are left out; the donor was told from shared clones. The DNA reads as follows: TGTGCCAGTAGTACACAGGGGACGGTGGACTATGGCTACACCTTC. It is translated as CASSTQGTVDYGYTF. Extended through the reference TRBV19 and TRBJ1-2 proteins, this CDR3 yields the full variable domain: DGGITQSPKYLFRKEGQNVTLSCEQNLNHDAMYWYRQDPGQGLRLIYYSQIVNDFQKGDIAEGYSVSREKKESFPLTVTSAQKNPTAFYLCASSTQGTVDYGYTFGSGTRLTVV.